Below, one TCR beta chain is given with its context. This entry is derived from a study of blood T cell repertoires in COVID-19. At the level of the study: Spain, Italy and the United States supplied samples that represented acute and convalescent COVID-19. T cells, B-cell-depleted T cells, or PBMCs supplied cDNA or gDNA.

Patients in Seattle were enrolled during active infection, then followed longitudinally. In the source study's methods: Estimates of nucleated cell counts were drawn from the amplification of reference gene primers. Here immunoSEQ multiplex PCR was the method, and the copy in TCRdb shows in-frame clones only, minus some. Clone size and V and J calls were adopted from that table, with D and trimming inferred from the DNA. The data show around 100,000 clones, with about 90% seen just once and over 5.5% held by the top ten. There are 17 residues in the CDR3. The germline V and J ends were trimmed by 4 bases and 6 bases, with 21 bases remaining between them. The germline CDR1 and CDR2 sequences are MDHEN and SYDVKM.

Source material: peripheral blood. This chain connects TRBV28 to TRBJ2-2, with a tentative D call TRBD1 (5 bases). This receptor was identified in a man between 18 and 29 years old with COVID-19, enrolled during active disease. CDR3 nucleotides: TGTGCCAGCAGTTATACCCTCGAAGGGGTAAGGGCCGGGGAGCTGTTTTTT. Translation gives CASSYTLEGVRAGELFF.